This T cell receptor beta chain emerged from a study of monozygotic twins with cystic fibrosis. CDR1 is MGHRA and CDR2 is YSYEKL in the germline V gene. J gave up 0 bases and V 3 bases, and 5 bases lay outside the gene matches. The CDR3 is 15 amino acids. TCRdb's table, derived via immunoSEQ multiplex PCR, lists solely in-frame clones and lacks some. The sample yields roughly 14,000 clones, 95% to 99% seen once. The receptor comes from a girl aged 2 to 9 with cystic fibrosis. The chain employs TRBV4-1 and TRBJ2-7; TRBD2 matches at 7 bases. The sequenced sample consisted of blood. CDR3 DNA sequence: TGCGCCAGCAGCCAGGGGGGAGGGCCCTCCTACGAGCAGTACTTC. It yields the protein CASSQGGGPSYEQYF.